What follows are 32 T cell receptor beta chains derived from one specimen sequenced in a study of cytotoxic CD8 clonotypes in ibrutinib-treated CLL. The method was immunoSEQ multiplex PCR; TCRdb's version includes in-frame clones alone and lacks a portion of them. Of 300,000 to 350,000 clones detected, around four fifths appear once; the ten largest clones hold approximately 7%. The sample in question was PBMCs, obtained before ibrutinib treatment. The receptor set was obtained from a human donor with chronic lymphocytic leukemia.

The rearrangement uses TRBV9 and TRBJ2-2, with D possibly being TRBD1 (6 bases). The CDR3 has 17 residues. Germline values: CDR1 SGDLS, CDR2 YYNGEE. V was cut by 5 bases and J by 9 bases, with 26 bases left in between. CDR3 nucleotide sequence: TGTGCCAGCAGTGCTAACCGGGACACCCAAACCCGTAGGGAGCTGTTTTTT. Translation: CASSANRDTQTRRELFF.

The rearrangement uses TRBV5-6 and TRBJ2-3; D ambiguous. The CDR3 contains 17 residues. The V gene's germline CDR1 is SGHDT and CDR2 YYEEEE. The ends were cut back, 2 bases at V and 2 bases at J, with 18 bases in the middle. DNA of the CDR3: TGTGCCAGCAGCTTAAGAGTGTGGTACAGATCCACAGATACGCAGTATTTT. This codes for CASSLRVWYRSTDTQYF.

V usage is TRBV30 and J usage is TRBJ1-4; the D gene is possibly TRBD1 (5 bases). Per germline, CDR1 GTSNPN and CDR2 SVGIG (reference sequence). This CDR3 comprises 14 residues. Between the trimmed V and J ends, which lost 2 bases and 7 bases, there was a span of 14 bases. The CDR3 coding sequence is TGTGCCTGGAGTCCACAGGTCGTGAGTGAAAAACTGTTTTTT. It translates to CAWSPQVVSEKLFF.

This clone has only one observation. V and J are TRBV18 and TRBJ2-1; 10 bases align to TRBD1. The V segment lost 4 bases and the J segment 6 bases; nucleotides outside the gene matches: 6. Germline CDR1 KGHSH, CDR2 LQKENI. The CDR3 consists of 15 residues. CDR3 nucleotide sequence: TGTGCCAGCTCACGGGACAGGGGTGAGACCAATGAGCAGTTCTTC. This encodes CASSRDRGETNEQFF.

The chain combines TRBV28 with TRBJ1-4; D is ambiguous. This CDR3 has 15 amino acids. The germline CDR1 and CDR2 sequences are MDHEN and SYDVKM. V lost 5 bases to trimming and J lost 8 bases, with 18 bases between them. The CDR3 reads CASSLDGVAWEKLFF. For the CDR3, the DNA is TGTGCCAGCAGTCTAGACGGGGTCGCATGGGAAAAACTGTTTTTT. The whole variable domain, filled in from reference TRBV28 and TRBJ1-4, reads DVKVTQSSRYLVKRTGEKVFLECVQDMDHENMFWYRQDPGLGLRLIYFSYDVKMKEKGDIPEGYSVSREKKERFSLILESASTNQTSMYLCASSLDGVAWEKLFFGSGTQLSVL.

V usage is TRBV9 and J usage is TRBJ2-5, with 8 nucleotides matching TRBD1. Trimming took 2 bases from V and 4 from J; bases not matched to a gene: 1. Germline CDR1 and CDR2: SGDLS and YYNGEE. The CDR3 totals 13 residues. CDR3 region: CASSVRGRETQYF. CDR3 in DNA: TGTGCCAGCAGCGTCAGGGGGCGAGAGACCCAGTACTTC. The full variable domain, with the rest looked up from reference TRBV9 and TRBJ2-5, is DSGVTQTPKHLITATGQRVTLRCSPRSGDLSVYWYQQSLDQGLQFLIQYYNGEERAKGNILERFSAQQFPDLHSELNLSSLELGDSALYFCASSVRGRETQYFGPGTRLLVL.

This chain links TRBV9 with TRBJ2-4; TRBD2 matches 12 bases. Germline V lookup: CDR1 SGDLS, CDR2 YYNGEE. This CDR3 contains 17 residues. J gave up 9 bases and V 3 bases, and 13 bases lay outside the gene matches. The CDR3 DNA follows: TGTGCCAGCAGCGCAACTTCGACTAGCGGGAGAATCGGCATTCAGTACTTC. This codes for CASSATSTSGRIGIQYF.

The chain couples TRBV27 to TRBJ2-5, with 14 bases aligning to TRBD2. The CDR3 consists of 15 residues. Trimming at V came to 4 bases and at J to 4 bases, leaving 2 bases not matched to a gene. Germline-derived CDR1 and CDR2 are MNHEY and SMNVEV (reference sequence). The CDR3 coding sequence is TGTGCCAGCAGTTGGGGGACTAGCGGGAGAGAGACCCAGTACTTC. This translates into CASSWGTSGRETQYF.

This clone was recorded a few times. The chain recombines TRBV4-2 with TRBJ2-7; D gene ambiguous. Germline V lookup: CDR1 LGHNA, CDR2 YNFKEQ. CDR3 length equals 12 residues. The V and J ends lost 4 bases and 4 bases respectively, with 8 bases between them. The CDR3 nucleotides are TGTGCCAGCAGCCCTGGCCGGTACGAGCAGTACTTC. This sequence encodes CASSPGRYEQYF.

The gene calls are TRBV6-5 and TRBJ2-3; 12 nucleotides agree with TRBD2. V lost 5 bases and J lost 4; bases outside the gene matches: 4. Germline-derived CDR1 and CDR2 are MNHEY and SVGAGI. This CDR3 has 15 amino acids. DNA for the CDR3: TGTGCCAGCAGTCGGACTAGCGGGAATCCAGATACGCAGTATTTT. This codes for CASSRTSGNPDTQYF.

This clone appeared a few times. This chain uses TRBV30 with TRBJ1-5; no reliable D call. Per germline, CDR1 GTSNPN and CDR2 SVGIG (reference sequence). The CDR3 has 14 residues. Trimming took off 3 bases at V and 1 base at J, with 10 bases between the two ends. CDR3 residues: CAWSTHGSNQPQHF. DNA for the CDR3: TGTGCCTGGAGCACCCATGGAAGCAATCAGCCCCAGCATTTT.

J is TRBJ2-4 and V is TRBV4-3, with D uncertain. Trimming left V 1 base short and J 0 bases short, with 13 bases between. The CDR3 sequence is 17 residues long. Looked up from germline, CDR1 is LGHNA and CDR2 is YSLEER. The CDR3 DNA reads TGCGCCAGCAGCCAAGTGGCCGGCAGGCTAGCCAAAAACATTCAGTACTTC. Translated, it gives CASSQVAGRLAKNIQYF.

The chain recombines TRBV27 with TRBJ2-7, with TRBD1 as a possible D gene (6 bases). Germline values: CDR1 MNHEY, CDR2 SMNVEV (reference sequence). CDR3 size: 15 residues. Trimming removed 4 bases at V and 2 bases at J, with 15 bases between. In DNA, the CDR3 is TGTGCCAGCAGTTCCCTCTACAGGGTTACCTACGAGCAGTACTTC. Translation: CASSSLYRVTYEQYF.

The genes are TRBV7-9 and TRBJ2-7; 7 bases agree with TRBD2. After removal of 5 bases from V and 6 bases from J, the junction contained 13 bases not matched to a gene. The germline V gene has CDR1 SEHNR and CDR2 FQNEAQ (reference sequence). This CDR3 spans 15 amino acids. The CDR3 loop reads CASSVTAGVGREQYF. The CDR3 region has the DNA TGTGCCAGCAGCGTAACGGCGGGAGTAGGTCGCGAGCAGTACTTC.

This chain joins TRBV15 and TRBJ2-3; no firm D call. Per germline, CDR1 LNHNV and CDR2 YYDKDF (reference sequence). This CDR3 contains 17 residues. Trimming stripped 4 bases from V and 4 bases from J, with 21 bases between. CDR3 in DNA: TGTGCCACCAGCAAAGGACGGAGCCAGGCTCGTTCAGATACGCAGTATTTT. Translation: CATSKGRSQARSDTQYF. Variable domain in full (rest from reference TRBV15 and TRBJ2-3): DAMVIQNPRYQVTQFGKPVTLSCSQTLNHNVMYWYQQKSSQAPKLLFHYYDKDFNNEADTPDNFQSRRPNTSFCFLDIRSPGLGDTAMYLCATSKGRSQARSDTQYFGPGTRLTVL.

This clone was seen just once. The chain employs TRBV9 and TRBJ1-3; TRBD1 matches at 7 bases. CDR3 size: 17 residues. V trimming: 4 bases; J trimming: 0 bases; junction bases outside the gene matches: 10. Germline CDR1 reads SGDLS; CDR2 reads YYNGEE. The CDR3 region has the DNA TGTGCCAGCAGCCTCACCCGTGGACAGGACTCTGGAAACACCATATATTTT. Translating it yields CASSLTRGQDSGNTIYF.

The V call is TRBV6-5, the J call TRBJ2-1, with 12 bases lining up with TRBD2. In germline, CDR1 is MNHEY, CDR2 SVGAGI. CDR3 length equals 13 residues. Trimming cost V 5 bases and J 10 bases; bases outside gene matches: 3. The CDR3 DNA sequence: TGTGCCAGCAGTGCCGGACTAGCGGGAGAGCAGTTCTTC. Translated: CASSAGLAGEQFF.

The V call is TRBV19, the J call TRBJ2-7; 10 bases are shared with TRBD2. Germline V gene lookup returns CDR1 LNHDA and CDR2 SQIVND (reference sequence). V was clipped by 6 bases and J by 3 bases; unmatched bases: 8. This CDR3 contains 15 residues. In DNA form, the CDR3 reads TGTGCCAGTAGGGGGCCTAGCGGGGGATTCTACGAGCAGTACTTC. Protein product: CASRGPSGGFYEQYF.

The chain has TRBV11-2 and TRBJ1-1, with D possibly being TRBD1 (5 bases). CDR1 SGHAT and CDR2 FQNNGV come from the germline V gene. V lost 5 bases and J 0 bases, leaving 16 bases between the germline ends. CDR3 length equals 16 residues. CDR3 coding DNA: TGTGCCAGCAGCCCGTGGGGCAGGAAACTGAACACTGAAGCTTTCTTT. It translates to CASSPWGRKLNTEAFF.

This clone has just a few counts. V gene TRBV4-2 combines with J gene TRBJ1-2; the match to TRBD1 covers 8 bases. The CDR3 totals 14 residues. J lost 5 bases, V lost 6 bases, and 8 bases had no gene match. Germline V gene data show CDR1 as LGHNA and CDR2 as YNFKEQ. The CDR3 sequence: CASRKTGVSYGYTF. CDR3 coding DNA: TGTGCCAGCAGAAAGACAGGGGTTTCATATGGCTACACCTTC.

This clone has just a few counts. The J gene is TRBJ2-5, the V gene TRBV9; 11 bases line up with TRBD2. CDR1 and CDR2 from the germline V gene are SGDLS and YYNGEE. V gave up 4 bases and J gave up 5 bases; unmatched junction bases: 4. CDR3 length: 14 residues. Here the CDR3 reads CASSPRTSGETQYF. DNA for the CDR3: TGTGCCAGCAGCCCCAGGACTAGCGGGGAGACCCAGTACTTC.

The chain has TRBV18 and TRBJ1-3, with TRBD1 as a possible D gene (5 bases). The CDR3 sequence is 16 residues long. V was trimmed by 3 bases and J by 2 bases, leaving 14 bases between them. Germline assignment: CDR1 KGHSH and CDR2 LQKENI. The CDR3 region is CASSPGGRLPGNTIYF. The CDR3, as DNA: TGTGCCAGCTCACCGGGGGGACGGCTTCCTGGAAACACCATATATTTT.

This sequence joins TRBV4-1 and TRBJ2-3; D may match TRBD1 or TRBD2 (5 bases each). V was shortened by 3 bases and J by 0 bases, with 13 bases between the two germline ends. Germline CDR1 reads MGHRA; CDR2 reads YSYEKL. The CDR3 extends over 16 amino acids. The chain's CDR3 is CASSHHRDGSTDTQYF. The CDR3 DNA follows: TGCGCCAGCAGCCATCACCGGGACGGAAGCACAGATACGCAGTATTTT.

The chain uses TRBV7-8 and TRBJ2-2; 10 bases line up with TRBD2. The V and J ends lost 2 bases and 14 bases, in that order; junction bases with no gene match: 8. Germline V gene lookup returns CDR1 SGHVS and CDR2 FQNEAQ. The CDR3 sequence is 14 residues long. CDR3 in amino acids: CASSLLAGVGRLFF. CDR3 DNA sequence: TGTGCCAGCAGCTTACTAGCGGGAGTAGGGCGTCTGTTTTTT.

The V and J genes are TRBV2 and TRBJ2-3; D gene ambiguous. Germline V CDR1 and CDR2: SNHLY, FYNNEI. The CDR3 runs 14 residues. V was trimmed by 4 bases and J by 1 base, leaving 9 bases between them. CDR3 in amino acids: CASSVRVGTDTQYF. CDR3 nucleotide sequence: TGTGCCAGCAGTGTTCGGGTAGGCACAGATACGCAGTATTTT.

The J gene is TRBJ2-5, the V gene TRBV25-1, with a possible D match to TRBD2 (5 bases). Germline V CDR1 and CDR2: MGHDK, SYGVNS. CDR3 size: 16 residues. V was trimmed by 0 bases and J by 4 bases, leaving 15 bases between them. CDR3 in amino acids: CASSEYISGGGETQYF. CDR3 nucleotides: TGTGCCAGCAGTGAATATATATCAGGAGGCGGAGAGACCCAGTACTTC.

The chain employs TRBV6-6 and TRBJ2-7, with 9 bases that match TRBD1. V lost 0 bases, J lost 7 bases, and 10 bases stayed unmatched. Germline V gives CDR1 MNHNY, CDR2 SVGAGI (reference sequence). This CDR3 contains 16 residues. The DNA for the CDR3 is TGTGCCAGCAGTTACTCGACCTACAGGGGGCGAGAAGAGCAGTACTTC. Residues: CASSYSTYRGREEQYF.

The rearrangement links TRBV7-2 to TRBJ2-6, with D perhaps being TRBD1 or TRBD2 (5 bases each). V lost 5 bases and J lost 0, with 5 bases in between. CDR3 length equals 14 residues. CDR1 is SGHTA and CDR2 is FQGNSA in the germline V gene. The CDR3 nucleotides read TGTGCCAGCAGCGGGGGCTCTGGGGCCAACGTCCTGACTTTC. Translation: CASSGGSGANVLTF.

This chain uses TRBV7-9 with TRBJ2-7, with D possibly being TRBD1 (5 bases). Germline assignment: CDR1 SEHNR and CDR2 FQNEAQ (reference sequence). The CDR3 covers 15 residues. V was pared by 3 bases and J by 6 bases, with 18 bases between. CDR3 nucleotide sequence: TGTGCCAGCAGCTTCCCAGGGATAAGTCCTGGCGAGCAGTACTTC. It translates to CASSFPGISPGEQYF.

The chain uses TRBV15 and TRBJ2-1, with 10 bases matching TRBD2. Germline CDR1 LNHNV, CDR2 YYDKDF (reference sequence). V was pared by 0 bases and J by 5 bases, with 10 bases of the junction left unmatched. The length of the CDR3 is 18 residues. CDR3 residues: CATSRDLGLAALNNEQFF. DNA for the CDR3: TGTGCCACCAGCAGAGATCTAGGACTAGCGGCATTAAACAATGAGCAGTTCTTC. The variable domain in full, completed from reference TRBV15 and TRBJ2-1, reads DAMVIQNPRYQVTQFGKPVTLSCSQTLNHNVMYWYQQKSSQAPKLLFHYYDKDFNNEADTPDNFQSRRPNTSFCFLDIRSPGLGDTAMYLCATSRDLGLAALNNEQFFGPGTRLTVL.

In its sample, this clone was seen a few times. This chain links TRBV28 with TRBJ2-3; D is ambiguous. The CDR3 runs to 13 residues. Germline V gene data show CDR1 as MDHEN and CDR2 as SYDVKM. The ends were cut back, 4 bases at V and 0 bases at J, with 5 bases in the middle. In DNA form, the CDR3 reads TGTGCCAGCAGTTCGATTAGCACAGATACGCAGTATTTT. Encoded protein: CASSSISTDTQYF.

The chain links TRBV5-6 to TRBJ1-2; no clear D gene. This CDR3 comprises 13 residues. Trimming removed 4 bases at V and 5 bases at J, with 12 bases between. CDR1 is SGHDT, CDR2 YYEEEE, per germline. CDR3 in DNA: TGTGCCAGCAGCGACACAGTTCTTTATGGCTACACCTTC. Protein: CASSDTVLYGYTF.